The 27 T cell receptor beta chains in this list originate from one sample, sequenced in a study of blood T cell repertoires in COVID-19. TCRdb's table, derived via immunoSEQ multiplex PCR, lists solely in-frame clones and lacks some. The sample holds 150,000 or so clones, about 80% seen once. The source material was PBMCs or T cells enriched from blood (not recorded which). All receptors derive from a man aged 50 to 59 who had recovered from COVID-19.

The sample holds one count of this clone. The V and J genes are TRBV9 and TRBJ2-5, with D possibly TRBD1 on 5 matching bases. The CDR3 runs 14 residues. The germline V and J ends were trimmed by 0 bases and 2 bases, with 8 bases remaining between them. Germline lookup yields CDR1 SGDLS and CDR2 YYNGEE. The CDR3 here is CASSVGQYQETQYF. Here the CDR3 DNA reads TGTGCCAGCAGCGTAGGACAGTATCAAGAGACCCAGTACTTC.

The rearrangement links TRBV11-3 to TRBJ1-6, with TRBD1 identical over 8 bases. This CDR3 spans 19 amino acids. Germline-derived CDR1 and CDR2 are SGHNT and YENEEA. V gave up 0 bases and J gave up 4 bases; unmatched junction bases: 11. For the CDR3, the DNA is TGTGCCAGCAGCTTAGATAAACAGGGGGGAGGTATATATAATTCACCCCTCCACTTT. Translating it yields CASSLDKQGGGIYNSPLHF.

The chain links TRBV6-2 or TRBV6-3 to TRBJ2-1; 10 nucleotides match TRBD2. CDR1 and CDR2 (germline): MNHEY, SVGEGT. J gave up 9 bases and V 2 bases, and 7 bases lay outside the gene matches. There are 15 residues in the CDR3. The CDR3 reads CASSYPLAGAGEQFF. The CDR3 nucleotides are TGTGCCAGCAGTTACCCCCTAGCGGGGGCCGGTGAGCAGTTCTTC.

This chain joins TRBV12-5 and TRBJ2-3; D gene unclear. Germline CDR1 is LGHNT and CDR2 is FRNRAP. Trimming took off 9 bases at V and 0 bases at J, with 7 bases between the two ends. The CDR3 covers 12 residues. CDR3 DNA sequence: TGTGCTAGCGGTCCTAGCACAGATACGCAGTATTTT. Translated, it gives CASGPSTDTQYF. The whole variable domain, filled in from reference TRBV12-5 and TRBJ2-3, reads DARVTQTPRHKVTEMGQEVTMRCQPILGHNTVFWYRQTMMQGLELLAYFRNRAPLDDSGMPKDRFSAEMPDATLATLKIQPSEPRDSAVYFCASGPSTDTQYFGPGTRLTVL.

The chain uses TRBV5-6 and TRBJ1-1; unclear D gene. CDR3 size: 16 residues. The V and J ends lost 0 bases and 5 bases respectively, with 17 bases between them. CDR1 SGHDT and CDR2 YYEEEE come from the germline V gene. Here the CDR3 reads CASSLAGEGLATEAFF. The DNA of the CDR3 is TGTGCCAGCAGCTTGGCCGGGGAAGGCCTAGCAACTGAAGCTTTCTTT.

This rearrangement joins TRBV12-3 or TRBV12-4 to TRBJ1-1; a weak D match, TRBD1 (6 bases). Trimming stripped 3 bases from V and 6 bases from J, with 11 bases between. The CDR3 spans 13 residues. DNA of the CDR3: TGTGCCAGCAGTTTTCAGGGGTTGCCTGAAGCTTTCTTT. Its translation: CASSFQGLPEAFF.

This clone was detected only once. V usage is TRBV7-3 and J usage is TRBJ2-1, with 8 positions matching TRBD2. This CDR3 region has 14 residues. Germline lookup yields CDR1 SGHTA and CDR2 FQGTGA. V lost 2 bases and J lost 11; bases outside the gene matches: 8. The CDR3 region is CASSLAGGPKKQFF. The CDR3 coding sequence is TGTGCCAGCAGCTTAGCGGGGGGCCCTAAGAAGCAGTTCTTC.

The V call is TRBV28, the J call TRBJ1-5; D is ambiguous. Germline values: CDR1 MDHEN, CDR2 SYDVKM. Deletions cut 4 bases from V and 9 bases from J, with 7 bases between. CDR3 size: 11 residues. The CDR3 DNA follows: TGTGCCAGCAGTTCCTCCCGGCCCCAGCATTTT. Protein: CASSSSRPQHF. The whole variable domain, filled in from reference TRBV28 and TRBJ1-5, reads DVKVTQSSRYLVKRTGEKVFLECVQDMDHENMFWYRQDPGLGLRLIYFSYDVKMKEKGDIPEGYSVSREKKERFSLILESASTNQTSMYLCASSSSRPQHFGDGTRLSIL.

The chain couples TRBV10-3 to TRBJ2-1, with TRBD2 matching 12 bases. Germline CDR1 is ENHRY and CDR2 is SYGVKD. J was trimmed by 4 bases and V by 5 bases; bases with no gene match: 3. The CDR3 has 15 residues. The CDR3 loop is CAISQLAGGYNEQFF. Written as DNA, the CDR3 is TGTGCCATCAGTCAACTAGCGGGGGGTTACAATGAGCAGTTCTTC.

This sequence joins TRBV28 and TRBJ2-2; D uncertain. Deletions cut 6 bases from V and 2 bases from J, with 4 bases between. Germline CDR1 MDHEN, CDR2 SYDVKM. The CDR3 length is 12 residues. The CDR3: CASSVNTGELFF. As DNA, the CDR3 is TGTGCCAGCAGCGTTAACACCGGGGAGCTGTTTTTT.

This sequence joins TRBV6-5 and TRBJ2-3; 13 bases are a match to TRBD2. Germline V lookup: CDR1 MNHEY, CDR2 SVGAGI. This CDR3 is built from 15 residues. V lost 10 bases to trimming and J lost 4 bases; unmatched junction nucleotides: 8. CDR3 in amino acids: CATARLAGGADTQYF. The DNA of the CDR3 is TGTGCCACAGCACGACTAGCGGGGGGAGCAGATACGCAGTATTTT.

The chain employs TRBV29-1 and TRBJ2-2; D might be TRBD1 (6 bases). The CDR3 length is 15 residues. The germline V gene has CDR1 SQVTM and CDR2 ANQGSEA. Deletions cut 5 bases from V and 3 bases from J, with 16 bases between. The CDR3 is CSVPGDGRDTGELFF. The CDR3 DNA reads TGCAGCGTTCCAGGGGACGGAAGGGACACCGGGGAGCTGTTTTTT.

In this sample, this clone turned up once. This chain connects TRBV10-3 to TRBJ1-2; 9 bases match TRBD1. V gave up 6 bases and J gave up 4 bases; unmatched junction bases: 12. CDR3 length: 16 amino acids. From germline, CDR1 is ENHRY and CDR2 SYGVKD. In nucleotides, the CDR3 is TGTGCCATCAGGCTGAGCGGGACAGGGTCAGGCTATGGCTACACCTTC. This encodes CAIRLSGTGSGYGYTF.

This chain uses TRBV19 with TRBJ1-5, with 7 bases identical to TRBD1. The germline V gene encodes CDR1 LNHDA and CDR2 SQIVND (reference sequence). The CDR3 runs 14 residues. Trimming took 9 bases from V and 0 from J; bases not matched to a gene: 5. CDR3 loop: CASRDSYSNQPQHF. CDR3 nucleotide sequence: TGTGCCAGCCGGGACAGCTATAGCAATCAGCCCCAGCATTTT. Based on the CDR3 plus reference TRBV19 and TRBJ1-5, the full variable domain is DGGITQSPKYLFRKEGQNVTLSCEQNLNHDAMYWYRQDPGQGLRLIYYSQIVNDFQKGDIAEGYSVSREKKESFPLTVTSAQKNPTAFYLCASRDSYSNQPQHFGDGTRLSIL.

The chain combines TRBV28 with TRBJ1-5; possibly TRBD1 for D (5 bases). Between the trimmed V and J ends, which lost 6 bases and 2 bases, there was a span of 8 bases. The CDR3 consists of 13 residues. Germline CDR1 is MDHEN and CDR2 is SYDVKM. The CDR3 sequence is CASRVQGNQPQHF. In DNA form, the CDR3 reads TGTGCCAGCAGGGTACAGGGCAATCAGCCCCAGCATTTT.

This clone was observed a few times. CDR3 sequence reads: CASSFRVSRSYEQYF. In DNA form, the CDR3 reads TGTGCCAGCAGCTTCAGGGTTTCACGCTCCTACGAGCAGTACTTC. The chain joins TRBV11-2 to TRBJ2-7; possible D gene TRBD1, 5 bases. The V gene lost 3 bases and the J gene lost 0 bases, with 12 bases spanning the gap. The CDR3 loop spans 15 amino acids. Germline V gene sequence: CDR1 SGHAT, CDR2 FQNNGV.

The chain carries TRBV7-2 and TRBJ1-1; 7 positions agree with TRBD1. CDR3 length: 14 amino acids. V shed 1 base, J shed 1 base, and the junction held 0 bases outside the gene matches. Germline V gene lookup returns CDR1 SGHTA and CDR2 FQGNSA. The CDR3 nucleotides read TGTGCCAGCAGCTTAGGACAGGGGAACACTGAAGCTTTCTTT. It codes for CASSLGQGNTEAFF.

V is TRBV7-2 and J is TRBJ2-5; 8 bases map to TRBD2. CDR3 length equals 15 residues. V shed 4 bases, J shed 5 bases, and the junction held 9 bases outside the gene matches. Germline loops: CDR1 SGHTA, CDR2 FQGNSA. The CDR3 DNA reads TGTGCCAGCAGCTGGATCGGGGGGGCGGCGGAGACCCAGTACTTC. It codes for CASSWIGGAAETQYF.

This chain joins TRBV19 and TRBJ1-3; 9 bases line up with TRBD1. V lost 8 bases and J lost 4; bases outside the gene matches: 12. The CDR3 consists of 16 residues. Germline lookup yields CDR1 LNHDA and CDR2 SQIVND (reference sequence). The CDR3 spells CASRPGTGLSGNTIYF. The CDR3 DNA follows: TGTGCCAGTCGACCTGGGACAGGGCTTTCCGGAAACACCATATATTTT. The full variable domain, its missing parts supplied by reference TRBV19 and TRBJ1-3, is DGGITQSPKYLFRKEGQNVTLSCEQNLNHDAMYWYRQDPGQGLRLIYYSQIVNDFQKGDIAEGYSVSREKKESFPLTVTSAQKNPTAFYLCASRPGTGLSGNTIYFGEGSWLTVV.

V usage is TRBV7-6 and J usage is TRBJ1-5; the D gene is possibly TRBD1 (5 bases). V dropped 0 bases and J dropped 2 bases, with 11 bases sitting between them. The CDR3 has 16 residues. Germline CDR1 reads SGHVS; CDR2 reads FNYEAQ. CDR3 nucleotides: TGTGCCAGCAGCTTAGCGGAGGGAGGGGGCAATCAGCCCCAGCATTTT. This gives the protein CASSLAEGGGNQPQHF. Filled out from reference TRBV7-6 and TRBJ1-5, the complete variable domain reads GAGVSQSPRYKVTKRGQDVALRCDPISGHVSLYWYRQALGQGPEFLTYFNYEAQQDKSGLPNDRFSAERPEGSISTLTIQRTEQRDSAMYRCASSLAEGGGNQPQHFGDGTRLSIL.

The gene calls are TRBV30 and TRBJ1-5; D remains ambiguous. Germline CDR1 is GTSNPN and CDR2 is SVGIG (reference sequence). This CDR3 comprises 15 residues. With 3 bases removed from V and 2 bases from J, the gap between germline ends came to 14 bases. This CDR3 is CAWRRKDSGNQPQHF. The CDR3 bases are TGTGCCTGGAGGAGAAAGGACTCGGGCAATCAGCCCCAGCATTTT.

The chain employs TRBV9 and TRBJ1-3, with D possibly being TRBD1 (5 bases). The V gene's germline CDR1 is SGDLS and CDR2 YYNGEE. Trimming removed 0 bases from V and 0 bases from J, with 10 bases in between. This CDR3 contains 16 residues. The CDR3 DNA is TGTGCCAGCAGCGTAGGACAGTCGACCTCTGGAAACACCATATATTTT. Translating it yields CASSVGQSTSGNTIYF.

The chain uses TRBV5-1 and TRBJ1-2; perhaps TRBD1 as D (6 bases). The germline gives CDR1 SGHRS, CDR2 YFSETQ. The CDR3 has 18 residues. Trimming stripped 1 base from V and 3 bases from J, with 22 bases between. CDR3 region: CASSLLGGVGTKDYGYTF. The CDR3, as DNA: TGCGCCAGCAGCTTGTTAGGCGGAGTAGGGACAAAGGACTATGGCTACACCTTC.

The gene calls are TRBV20-1 and TRBJ2-5; D is undetermined. This CDR3 spans 14 amino acids. Germline lookup yields CDR1 DFQATT and CDR2 SNEGSKA (reference sequence). V lost 3 bases and J 3 bases, leaving 14 bases between the germline ends. DNA of the CDR3: TGCAGTGCTAGTCTATCTGCGAAAAAAGAGACCCAGTACTTC. It is translated as CSASLSAKKETQYF.

This chain joins TRBV6-6 and TRBJ2-7; 7 bases line up with TRBD1. Germline trimming cut 6 bases from V and 0 bases from J; bases unmatched to any gene: 8. Germline V gives CDR1 MNHNY, CDR2 SVGAGI (reference sequence). The CDR3 covers 15 residues. The CDR3 nucleotides are TGTGCCAGCAGCTTGGACAGGATCAGCTCCTACGAGCAGTACTTC. Amino acids: CASSLDRISSYEQYF.

The gene calls are TRBV14 and TRBJ2-3; 10 positions agree with TRBD2. With V trimmed by 1 base and J by 6 bases, 4 bases remained unmatched. Germline V lookup: CDR1 SGHDN, CDR2 FVKESK. This CDR3 comprises 15 residues. The chain's CDR3 is CASSQGTSGWDTQYF. The DNA for the CDR3 is TGTGCCAGCAGCCAAGGGACTAGCGGCTGGGATACGCAGTATTTT.

The chain employs TRBV6-6 and TRBJ2-5; tentative D call: TRBD2 (5 bases). CDR1 is MNHNY, CDR2 SVGAGI, per germline (reference sequence). The length of the CDR3 is 14 residues. With 2 bases removed from V and 7 bases from J, the gap between germline ends came to 14 bases. The CDR3 sequence is CASSYGVGGGTQYF. The CDR3, as DNA: TGTGCCAGCAGTTACGGCGTAGGTGGAGGGACCCAGTACTTC.